Presented here are 2 T cell receptor beta chains from one specimen sequenced in a study of beta chain features in type 1 diabetes. Expressed TCRB transcripts were sequenced after all isolated RNA was converted to cDNA. TCRdb's copy holds only in-frame clones and misses some; the assay was immunoSEQ multiplex PCR. The sample holds 200,000 to 300,000 clones, 13% to 15% seen once. The sequenced sample consisted of naive CD4+ T cells from blood. All receptors derive from a woman in her thirties or forties in good health.

This clone was observed a few times. The chain recombines TRBV19 with TRBJ2-5; no firm D call. Germline-derived CDR1 and CDR2 are LNHDA and SQIVND (reference sequence). Deletions cut 0 bases from V and 2 bases from J, with 4 bases between. There are 13 residues in the CDR3. This chain's CDR3 is CASSIDQQETQYF. In DNA, the CDR3 is TGTGCCAGTAGTATAGATCAGCAAGAGACCCAGTACTTC. The entire variable domain, with the rest obtained from reference TRBV19 and TRBJ2-5, is as follows: DGGITQSPKYLFRKEGQNVTLSCEQNLNHDAMYWYRQDPGQGLRLIYYSQIVNDFQKGDIAEGYSVSREKKESFPLTVTSAQKNPTAFYLCASSIDQQETQYFGPGTRLLVL.

V is TRBV4-1 and J is TRBJ1-4, with a tentative D call TRBD1 (5 bases). The CDR3 is made up of 15 amino acids. Germline CDR1 reads MGHRA; CDR2 reads YSYEKL. V lost 4 bases and J 7 bases, leaving 16 bases between the germline ends. The CDR3 nucleotides are TGCGCCAGCAGCCCGGGGCGGGGGAGCGGTGAAAAACTGTTTTTT. It specifies CASSPGRGSGEKLFF.